One sample yielded the 25 T cell receptor beta chains listed below, sequenced in a study of early T cells in non-severe SARS-CoV-2 infection. One entry per CDR3 protein, called by TCRdb with MiXCR from the 5' RACE reads. The profile shows tens of thousands of distinct CDR3 sequences, roughly 6% of them singletons. Sequences were obtained from whole blood. These receptors were collected from an adult who was a healthcare worker with PCR-confirmed SARS-CoV-2 infection or an uninfected control (not recorded which).

This clonotype was seen more than once but under ten times. The CDR3 spells CASSELSGGRVTEQYF. The CDR3 DNA reads as TGTGCCAGCAGTGAATTATCAGGCGGGAGAGTAACCGAGCAGTACTTC. The V call is TRBV25-1, the J call TRBJ2-7; 7 bases match TRBD2. Germline loops: CDR1 MGHDK, CDR2 SYGVNS. The CDR3 length is 16 residues. J gave up 6 bases and V 1 base, and 12 bases lay outside the gene matches.

This clonotype was picked up many times. V gene TRBV18 combines with J gene TRBJ1-5; no firm D call. Germline V lookup: CDR1 KGHSH, CDR2 LQKENI. The CDR3 consists of 16 residues. Trimming removed 2 bases at V and 0 bases at J, with 11 bases between. The CDR3 DNA reads as TGTGCCAGCTCACCAAGGATCGGGATTAGCAATCAGCCCCAGCATTTT. Protein sequence: CASSPRIGISNQPQHF.

This clonotype turned up a few times. The chain couples TRBV20-1 to TRBJ2-2; 7 nucleotides line up with TRBD2. V dropped 1 base and J dropped 2; count of bases not matched to a gene: 4. Germline V gives CDR1 DFQATT, CDR2 SNEGSKA (reference sequence). There are 15 residues in the CDR3. The chain's CDR3 is CSARGLAANTGELFF. CDR3 DNA: TGCAGTGCTAGAGGCCTAGCGGCAAACACCGGGGAGCTGTTTTTT.

There are a few counts of this clonotype. The CDR3 here is CASSESGGGPNEQFF. The DNA of the CDR3 is TGCGCCAGCAGTGAGTCTGGGGGGGGTCCCAATGAGCAGTTCTTC. The genes are TRBV10-2 and TRBJ2-1; 7 positions match TRBD2. Per germline, CDR1 WSHSY and CDR2 SAAADI. Germline trimming cut 0 bases from V and 6 bases from J; bases unmatched to any gene: 5. The CDR3 has 15 residues.

This clonotype came up many times. The CDR3 loop is CASSYNWESGYEQYF. Here the CDR3 DNA reads TGTGCCAGCAGTTACAATTGGGAGAGCGGTTACGAGCAGTACTTC. The chain joins TRBV6-5 to TRBJ2-7; D might be TRBD2 (5 bases). The germline CDR1 and CDR2 sequences are MNHEY and SVGAGI. The length of the CDR3 is 15 residues. V lost 2 bases to trimming and J lost 4 bases, with 15 bases between them.

This clonotype was detected many times. The rearrangement joins TRBV7-9 to TRBJ2-1; D is perhaps TRBD1 (5 bases). The CDR3 spans 15 residues. In germline, CDR1 is SEHNR, CDR2 FQNEAQ (reference sequence). V dropped 1 base and J dropped 10 bases, with 17 bases sitting between them. The DNA for the CDR3 is TGTGCCAGCAGCTTAGGGGGCGTAGGCGGCAACGAGCAGTTCTTC. It encodes CASSLGGVGGNEQFF.

This clonotype was detected a few times. The rearrangement joins TRBV28 to TRBJ1-1; no firm D call. With 8 bases removed from V and 1 base from J, the gap between germline ends came to 5 bases. CDR3 length: 11 amino acids. Germline-derived CDR1 and CDR2 are MDHEN and SYDVKM. The CDR3 DNA is TGTGCCAGCTTGGGGAACACTGAAGCTTTCTTT. This gives the protein CASLGNTEAFF.

This clonotype occurred many times. This chain uses TRBV28 with TRBJ2-7; D possibly corresponds to TRBD1 (6 bases). The germline CDR1 and CDR2 sequences are MDHEN and SYDVKM. CDR3 size: 11 residues. V was cut by 8 bases and J by 7 bases, with 12 bases left in between. The CDR3 region is CASLQGYEQYF. The CDR3, as DNA: TGTGCCAGCCTTCAGGGGTATGAGCAGTACTTC.

This clonotype has at least ten counts. The chain is built from TRBV12-3 or TRBV12-4 and TRBJ2-7, with a possible D match to TRBD2 (5 bases). The CDR3 consists of 12 residues. Trimming took off 6 bases at V and 1 base at J, with 7 bases between the two ends. The CDR3 DNA is TGTGCCAGCAGGGGGAGTTCCTACGAGCAGTACTTC. Translated: CASRGSSYEQYF.

The rearrangement joins TRBV18 to TRBJ2-3; perhaps TRBD2 as D (5 bases). The CDR3 sequence is 14 residues long. V lost 3 bases and J 4 bases, leaving 11 bases between the germline ends. The germline gives CDR1 KGHSH, CDR2 LQKENI. The CDR3 reads CASSPGVGPDTQYF. DNA for the CDR3: TGTGCCAGCTCACCCGGGGTCGGTCCAGATACGCAGTATTTT. Full variable domain (remainder filled in from reference TRBV18 and TRBJ2-3): NAGVMQNPRHLVRRRGQEARLRCSPMKGHSHVYWYRQLPEEGLKFMVYLQKENIIDESGMPKERFSAEFPKEGPSILRIQQVVRGDSAAYFCASSPGVGPDTQYFGPGTRLTVL.

This clonotype was counted between two and nine times. This rearrangement joins TRBV9 to TRBJ2-7; D possibly matches TRBD1 or TRBD2 (6 bases each). Germline values: CDR1 SGDLS, CDR2 YYNGEE. The CDR3 is 13 amino acids. Trimming shortened V by 4 bases and J by 5 bases, and 13 bases separated the two germline ends. Here the CDR3 DNA reads TGTGCCAGCAGCCCCCCCGGGGGCCACGAGCAGTACTTC. This encodes CASSPPGGHEQYF.

In this sample, this clonotype turned up many times. The chain carries TRBV5-4 and TRBJ2-5; 8 bases are a match to TRBD2. Germline CDR1 and CDR2: SGHNT and YYREEE (reference sequence). This CDR3 is built from 16 residues. J gave up 6 bases and V 5 bases, and 15 bases lay outside the gene matches. The CDR3 DNA follows: TGTGCCAGCAGTCGGGAGGGGTCAGCGGGGTTGAAGACCCAGTACTTC. Residues: CASSREGSAGLKTQYF.

V gene TRBV5-6 combines with J gene TRBJ1-3; TRBD1 might be the D (5 bases). CDR1 is SGHDT and CDR2 is YYEEEE in the germline V gene. V lost 0 bases to trimming and J lost 2 bases, with 9 bases between them. This CDR3 has 15 amino acids. CDR3 loop: CASSLESGTGNTIYF. CDR3 nucleotides: TGTGCCAGCAGCTTGGAGTCAGGGACTGGAAACACCATATATTTT.

This clonotype was recorded at least ten times. The chain links TRBV28 to TRBJ2-2; TRBD2 matches at 7 bases. The germline V gene encodes CDR1 MDHEN and CDR2 SYDVKM. V lost 5 bases to trimming and J lost 4 bases; unmatched junction nucleotides: 7. This CDR3 is built from 15 residues. The CDR3 reads CASSGSGRATGELFF. The CDR3 region has the DNA TGTGCCAGCAGTGGATCAGGGAGGGCCACCGGGGAGCTGTTTTTT.

This clonotype was counted at least ten times. The V gene is TRBV3-1, the J gene TRBJ1-1; D uncertain. With 3 bases removed from V and 6 bases from J, the gap between germline ends came to 11 bases. Germline CDR1 LGHDT, CDR2 YNNKEL (reference sequence). The CDR3 length is 13 residues. CDR3 protein: CASSQNGGAEAFF. The CDR3 nucleotides read TGTGCCAGCAGCCAGAACGGCGGGGCTGAAGCTTTCTTT.

This clonotype was recorded many times. The chain joins TRBV18 to TRBJ2-3, with D perhaps matching TRBD1 (5 bases). The CDR3 spans 15 residues. Per germline, CDR1 KGHSH and CDR2 LQKENI. The V and J ends lost 3 bases and 2 bases respectively, with 12 bases between them. As DNA, the CDR3 is TGTGCCAGCTCACCTGGGGCAGGATCCACAGATACGCAGTATTTT. Translated, it gives CASSPGAGSTDTQYF.

This clonotype was detected many times. The chain joins TRBV5-4 to TRBJ2-5; either TRBD1 or TRBD2 may supply D (5 bases each). The germline V gene has CDR1 SGHNT and CDR2 YYREEE (reference sequence). V shed 4 bases and J shed 1 base, with 11 bases lying between them. The CDR3 is made up of 14 amino acids. The CDR3: CASSRTGRQETQYF. The CDR3 coding sequence is TGTGCCAGCAGCCGAACGGGACGCCAAGAGACCCAGTACTTC. The variable domain in full, with the rest retrieved from reference TRBV5-4 and TRBJ2-5, is ETGVTQSPTHLIKTRGQQVTLRCSSQSGHNTVSWYQQALGQGPQFIFQYYREEENGRGNFPPRFSGLQFPNYSSELNVNALELDDSALYLCASSRTGRQETQYFGPGTRLLVL.

The CDR3 nucleotides read TGTGCCAGCAGCCGGGGTAGCGGGGGAAGCACAGATACGCAGTATTTT. Protein product: CASSRGSGGSTDTQYF. This rearrangement joins TRBV7-2 to TRBJ2-3; 9 nucleotides line up with TRBD2. J lost 0 bases, V lost 5 bases, and 6 bases had no gene match. Germline values: CDR1 SGHTA, CDR2 FQGNSA. The length of the CDR3 is 16 residues.

In this sample, this clonotype turned up many times. This chain links TRBV3-1 with TRBJ2-1; TRBD1 might be the D (5 bases). Trimming left V 5 bases short and J 0 bases short, with 17 bases between. Per the germline V gene, CDR1 is LGHDT and CDR2 is YNNKEL (reference sequence). CDR3 length: 17 amino acids. The CDR3 sequence is CASSKRSQGSSYNEQFF. CDR3 DNA sequence: TGTGCCAGCAGCAAGAGGTCTCAGGGAAGCTCCTACAATGAGCAGTTCTTC.

This clonotype was observed a handful of times. This rearrangement joins TRBV7-9 to TRBJ2-7, with a weak D call TRBD2 (6 bases). Germline V gene lookup returns CDR1 SEHNR and CDR2 FQNEAQ (reference sequence). This CDR3 has 14 residues. V gave up 3 bases and J gave up 1 base, with 10 bases separating them. CDR3 coding DNA: TGTGCCAGCAGCTTTGGGACTGGATCCTACGAGCAGTACTTC. Its translation: CASSFGTGSYEQYF.

The chain recombines TRBV19 with TRBJ1-1, with 7 bases that match TRBD1. The V and J ends lost 5 bases and 3 bases, in that order; junction bases with no gene match: 15. This CDR3 is built from 17 residues. Germline V gene data show CDR1 as LNHDA and CDR2 as SQIVND (reference sequence). The CDR3 loop is CASSLTETGYRDTEAFF. As DNA, the CDR3 is TGTGCCAGTAGTCTCACCGAGACAGGGTATAGGGACACTGAAGCTTTCTTT. The variable domain in full, with the rest retrieved from reference TRBV19 and TRBJ1-1, is DGGITQSPKYLFRKEGQNVTLSCEQNLNHDAMYWYRQDPGQGLRLIYYSQIVNDFQKGDIAEGYSVSREKKESFPLTVTSAQKNPTAFYLCASSLTETGYRDTEAFFGQGTRLTVV.

This clonotype was detected many times. Its ends do not fully match the called genes, so a read error is possible. The V gene is TRBV20-1, the J gene TRBJ2-3; TRBD2 matches 7 bases. The CDR3 consists of 15 residues. Germline lookup yields CDR1 DFQATT and CDR2 SNEGSKA (reference sequence). CDR3: CSASRGAGATDTQYF. Written as DNA, the CDR3 is TGCAGCGCTAGCCGCGGGGCGGGAGCCACAGATACGCAGTATTTT.

This clonotype came up a few times. The V and J genes are TRBV18 and TRBJ1-2; TRBD1 is a possible D gene (6 bases). The V gene lost 3 bases and the J gene lost 8 bases, with 16 bases spanning the gap. Germline-derived CDR1 and CDR2 are KGHSH and LQKENI. The CDR3 sequence is 14 residues long. The CDR3 loop is CASSPEQGDRGYTF. For the CDR3, the DNA is TGTGCCAGCTCACCTGAACAGGGTGATAGGGGCTACACCTTC. The whole variable domain, filled in from reference TRBV18 and TRBJ1-2, reads NAGVMQNPRHLVRRRGQEARLRCSPMKGHSHVYWYRQLPEEGLKFMVYLQKENIIDESGMPKERFSAEFPKEGPSILRIQQVVRGDSAAYFCASSPEQGDRGYTFGSGTRLTVV.

The chain recombines TRBV19 with TRBJ2-7; D remains unclear. The V gene lost 1 base and the J gene lost 6 bases, with 13 bases spanning the gap. Germline V gives CDR1 LNHDA, CDR2 SQIVND (reference sequence). The length of the CDR3 is 14 residues. The CDR3 region is CASSIVAAPAEQYF. The CDR3 nucleotides read TGTGCCAGTAGTATAGTGGCCGCTCCCGCCGAGCAGTACTTC.

This clonotype has ten or more counts. This chain links TRBV29-1 with TRBJ2-7; TRBD1 matches at 10 bases. J gave up 1 base and V 6 bases, and 9 bases lay outside the gene matches. CDR1 and CDR2 from the germline V gene are SQVTM and ANQGSEA. The CDR3 spans 15 residues. In DNA, the CDR3 is TGCAGCGTCAATCACGGGACAGGGGTATCCTACGAGCAGTACTTC. Translating gives CSVNHGTGVSYEQYF.